The 5 T cell receptor beta chains below all came from one sample that was sequenced in a study of blood T cell repertoires in COVID-19. The method was immunoSEQ multiplex PCR; TCRdb's version includes in-frame clones alone and lacks a portion of them. The sample shows 120,000 to 150,000 clones, 88% of them seen only once. Sequenced: peripheral blood. These TCRs come from a human donor in a cohort sampled during active COVID-19.

The V gene is TRBV30, the J gene TRBJ1-2, with TRBD1 matching over 9 bases. Germline V CDR1 and CDR2: GTSNPN, SVGIG (reference sequence). Unmatched junction bases numbered 9, after V lost 5 bases and J lost 8 bases. The CDR3 loop spans 13 amino acids. Written as DNA, the CDR3 is TGTGCCTGGGCTGGACAGGGGTTGAAGGGCTACACCTTC. Its protein is CAWAGQGLKGYTF.

The chain carries TRBV11-3 and TRBJ1-1; a possible D gene is TRBD1 (5 bases). V dropped 0 bases and J dropped 4 bases, with 6 bases sitting between them. Germline CDR1 is SGHNT and CDR2 is YENEEA. This CDR3 has 13 residues. CDR3 bases: TGTGCCAGCAGCTTAGAGGGGGGCACTGAAGCTTTCTTT. Translated, it gives CASSLEGGTEAFF.

V and J are TRBV5-1 and TRBJ2-7; 11 bases match TRBD2. This CDR3 contains 16 residues. Germline CDR1 and CDR2: SGHRS and YFSETQ. V shed 0 bases, J shed 4 bases, and the junction held 6 bases outside the gene matches. Written as DNA, the CDR3 is TGCGCCAGCAGCTTGGACGTTCTAGCGGGGGGTTACGAGCAGTACTTC. This gives the protein CASSLDVLAGGYEQYF.

V is TRBV5-1 and J is TRBJ1-4, with TRBD1 matching 12 bases. Germline V CDR1 and CDR2: SGHRS, YFSETQ. The CDR3 totals 17 residues. With 2 bases clipped from V and 8 bases from J, the junction kept 10 bases outside the gene matches. The CDR3 coding sequence is TGCGCCAGCAGCTTTCCGGGACAGGGGGCCCGAGGCGAAAAACTGTTTTTT. Amino acid sequence: CASSFPGQGARGEKLFF.

The chain carries TRBV5-4 and TRBJ2-7; the D gene is possibly TRBD1 (6 bases). The CDR3 runs 13 residues. CDR1 is SGHNT, CDR2 YYREEE, per germline (reference sequence). Trimming took 4 bases from V and 4 from J, leaving 12 bases between them. The CDR3 sequence is CASSPGTTYEQYF. The CDR3 coding sequence is TGTGCCAGCAGCCCCGGGACAACTTACGAGCAGTACTTC.